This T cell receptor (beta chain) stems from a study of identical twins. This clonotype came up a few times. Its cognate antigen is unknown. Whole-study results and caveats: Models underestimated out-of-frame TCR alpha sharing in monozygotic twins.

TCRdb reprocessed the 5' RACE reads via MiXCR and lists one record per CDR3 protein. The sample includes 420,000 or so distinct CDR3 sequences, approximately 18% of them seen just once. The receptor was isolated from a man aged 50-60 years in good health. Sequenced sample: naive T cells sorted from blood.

CDR3 DNA: TGTGCCAGCTCACCTCAACCGGGGGCCTCGGGCTACACCTTC. Translation: CASSPQPGASGYTF. The gene calls are TRBV18 and TRBJ1-2, with TRBD1 as a possible D gene (6 bases). CDR3 length equals 14 residues. Per the germline V gene, CDR1 is KGHSH and CDR2 is LQKENI. Deletions cut 3 bases from V and 8 bases from J, with 16 bases between.